This TCR beta chain stems from a study of blood T cell repertoires in COVID-19. Overall study: Italy, Spain and the United States were the sources of the convalescent and acute COVID-19 samples. In each case, the material was cDNA or gDNA derived from T cells, B-cell-depleted T cells, or PBMCs.

In the original processing: Amplification from reference gene primers served as the basis for estimated nucleated cell counts. The table came from immunoSEQ multiplex PCR; TCRdb's copy has only in-frame clones and leaves some out. V and J calls and clone size are as listed in that table; D and trimming were resolved from the DNA. The sample shows 60,000 or so clones, around four fifths of them seen only once. The TCR was taken from an elderly woman with acute or convalescent COVID-19. Sequenced: peripheral blood.

Here the CDR3 DNA reads TGTGCCAGCTCACTCACCACAGGGATCCTCTCTGGAAACACCATATATTTT. It translates to CASSLTTGILSGNTIYF. The chain combines TRBV18 with TRBJ1-3; weak D call: TRBD1 (6 bases). Trimming took off 4 bases at V and 0 bases at J, with 16 bases between the two ends. The CDR3 spans 17 residues. The V gene's germline CDR1 is KGHSH and CDR2 LQKENI.